This T cell receptor (beta chain) was sequenced during a study of cytomegalovirus exposure and HLA in healthy donors. Overall study: According to later analysis, the same platform produced the roughly 120 validation and 666 first-cohort repertoires.

V was clipped by 3 bases and J by 4 bases; unmatched bases: 9. The CDR3 totals 16 residues. CDR1 is GTSNPN, CDR2 SVGIG, per germline (reference sequence). The repertoire was sequenced with immunoSEQ multiplex PCR; TCRdb's copy has only in-frame clones and lacks some. This sample has fewer than 120,000 clones; approximately 87% occur once, and the top ten carry approximately 1.5%. The sample was PBMCs. The sequence was collected from a woman aged 30 to 39 in good health and CMV-seropositive. The rearrangement joins TRBV30 to TRBJ2-3; TRBD2 matches at 11 bases. Written as DNA, the CDR3 is TGTGCCTGGAGGGGCGCTAGCGGGGGGCGTGCAGATACGCAGTATTTT. Its translation is CAWRGASGGRADTQYF.